The entry that follows covers one TCR beta chain sequence. What antigen it recognizes has not been identified. Qualities for individual bases were not recorded, and no much larger clone is one base off. Participants in the prospective study were enrolled through a virtual design, were aged roughly 18 to 100 years, and lived in 20 to 30 United States geographic areas. In the prospective study, participants were assigned to cohorts based on the clinical history participants reported in a screening survey and a study questionnaire. In the prospective study, mobile phlebotomists collected whole blood, serum and a nasopharyngeal or oropharyngeal swab from each participant. Additional blood draws and questionnaires over an approximately 2-month period could optionally be provided by prospective study participants. Before DNA extraction, prospective study blood samples were shipped either frozen or at room temperature.

The sample originates from a study of blood T cell repertoires in COVID-19 (dated by TCRdb to 2020 to 2021). Concerning the study at large: Collaborator samples came from the United States, Italy and Spain and covered acute and convalescent phases of COVID-19. The prospective study material was composed of cDNA or gDNA derived from T cells, B-cell-depleted T cells, or PBMCs. A freely available public database, intended as a resource for researchers studying the immune response to SARS-CoV-2, is where the repertoires were released. Nearly every sample came with metadata listing a de-identified subject ID, COVID-19 status, age in years and sex. Samples came from the ongoing ImmuneRACE study (first 160 participants) plus 1,254 subjects from 6 global collaborators. Where HLA class I and class II types were available, the types were taken from metadata supplied by the sample provider, not from assay-based typing. Deeply sampled blood TCRbeta repertoires from subjects exposed to, actively infected with, or recovered from COVID-19 were included in the dataset. Findings and caveats that apply to the study as a whole: Clinical and demographic metadata were provided uncurated, with the amount varying by source and participant.

Sequences MNHEY (CDR1) and SVGAGI (CDR2) are obtained from the germline V gene. Including cysteine and phenylalanine, the CDR3 has 14 amino acids. Only CDR3 DNA is held: 42 bases, read in frame from base 1. Germline trimming: 6 bases from V, 3 bases from J; junction bases outside gene matches: 3. TCRbeta CDR3 regions were amplified from genomic DNA using the immunoSEQ Assay, a bias-controlled multiplex PCR. Per the source publication's procedure: Nucleated cell counts per sample were estimated from amplification of reference gene primers within the assay. Sequence reads were collapsed and filtered to measure the absolute abundance of every unique TCRbeta CDR3 rearrangement. For each sample, productive Simpson clonality was calculated by taking the square root of Simpson's diversity index across productive rearrangements. The table was pulled from immuneACCESS by TCRdb, which kept in-frame rearrangements only. Such tables lose some clones; where checked, under half of the loss comes from unresolved V genes, and the rest has no known cause. From that table come the V and J calls and clone size; the DNA was used to work out D and trimming. Present in this sample are about 230,000 clones, about 90% of which were seen just once. Roughly 4% of the sample is in the top ten clones.

Sequenced: PBMCs or T cells enriched from blood (not recorded which). The clonotype originates from a woman between 25 and 40 years old with acute COVID-19. The V and J genes are TRBV6-5 and TRBJ2-2, with 8 central nucleotides matching TRBD1. The CDR3 sequence is CASRAGGDTGELFF. The DNA reads TGTGCCAGCAGGGCAGGGGGCGACACCGGGGAGCTGTTTTTT.